The T cell receptor beta chain under discussion was sequenced for a study of T cell responses to AZD1222 COVID-19 vaccine. Assay used: immunoSEQ multiplex PCR; TCRdb lists only in-frame clones, some missing. This table has roughly 120,000 clones, over 75% appearing once. The CDR3 has 14 residues. Per the germline V gene, CDR1 is SGHAT and CDR2 is FQNNGV. The V end lost 1 base, the J end lost 5 bases, and 11 bases lay between the germline ends. The V and J genes are TRBV11-2 and TRBJ1-1; D is undetermined. The TCR was taken from an adult in good health. This sample comprised peripheral blood, obtained on day 0 of AZD1222 vaccination. CDR3: CASSLVNKRTEAFF. The CDR3 bases are TGTGCCAGCAGCTTAGTTAACAAGAGGACTGAAGCTTTCTTT.